Below are 3 T cell receptor beta chains sequenced from a single sample in a study of cytomegalovirus exposure and HLA in healthy donors. A multiplex PCR was run with 60 Vbeta primers and 13 Jbeta primers. Sequencing was performed with immunoSEQ multiplex PCR; in TCRdb, only in-frame clones are kept and a portion is missing. Of 100,000 to 150,000 clones listed, 65% to 85% are singletons. Material for sequencing was PBMCs. The receptors derive from a woman between 40 and 50 years old in good health and CMV-seronegative.

The chain uses TRBV27 and TRBJ1-1; 7 nucleotides line up with TRBD1. The CDR3 runs to 14 residues. V was clipped by 6 bases and J by 1 base; unmatched bases: 5. In germline, CDR1 is MNHEY, CDR2 SMNVEV (reference sequence). The CDR3, as DNA: TGTGCCAGCAGCGGGACAGTCCCGAACACTGAAGCTTTCTTT. Protein product: CASSGTVPNTEAFF.

The gene calls are TRBV19 and TRBJ1-2; 9 bases align to TRBD1. The CDR3 spans 12 residues. V lost 10 bases to trimming and J lost 10 bases; unmatched junction nucleotides: 10. The germline gives CDR1 LNHDA, CDR2 SQIVND (reference sequence). The CDR3 region has the DNA TGTGCCACCCGACAGGGGGAATTGGCCTACACCTTC. Translation: CATRQGELAYTF.

This clone was recorded only once. One end of the junction varies from germline; a read error may be responsible. The genes are TRBV4-2 and TRBJ2-4; 16 bases fit TRBD2. The CDR3 contains 19 residues. The germline CDR1 and CDR2 sequences are LGHNA and YNFKEQ. The CDR3 nucleotides are TGTGCCAGCAGCCCCTCAGGGGGACTAGCGGGGGGGCGGGAAAACAGTCAGTACTTC. Amino acid sequence: CASSPSGGLAGGRENSQYF.